Listed below are T cell receptor beta chains from one sample, sequenced in a study of response to subunit inactivated influenza vaccine. TCRdb processed the RT-PCR reads anew with MiXCR; each CDR3 protein has one entry. The repertoire holds a few hundred thousand distinct CDR3 sequences, with 21% as singletons. The specimen was PBMCs from blood, collected less than 22 months after vaccination. These receptors were taken from a man between 50 and 69 years old who received an inactivated influenza vaccine. Both conserved end residues are part of each CDR3. A D gene is named only where the DNA matches it firmly. Expanded clones are given a class, and other clones once, few, many or no size at all.

cdr3_nt cdr3_aa cdr3_length clone_size j_call v_call d_call
TGTGCCAGCAGCTTGTGGCCCCGTGGACCCTTAAATCAGCCCCAGCATTTT CASSLWPRGPLNQPQHF 17 . TRBJ1-5 TRBV5-5 .
TGTGCCAGCAGTTACCTCAGGATCCGCTCTGGAAACACCATATATTTT CASSYLRIRSGNTIYF 16 few TRBJ1-3 TRBV6-2/TRBV6-3 .
TGTGCCAGCAGTTACCCATACAGCAGGAGACCCCACAATGAGCAGTTCTTC CASSYPYSRRPHNEQFF 17 few TRBJ2-1 TRBV6-5 .
TGTGCCACCAGTGATTCGGGACAGGCTTCCGACTACACCTTC CATSDSGQASDYTF 14 . TRBJ1-2 TRBV24-1 TRBD1
TGTGCCTCCTATCTTCCTGGGGGTAATCAGCCCCAGCATTTT CASYLPGGNQPQHF 14 many TRBJ1-5 TRBV28 .
TGTGCCAGCAGCCAAGGCCCGAACACTGAAGCTTTCTTT CASSQGPNTEAFF 13 many TRBJ1-1 TRBV4-2 .
TGCAGCGTTTGGACTCAATACTCTGGAAACACCATATATTTT CSVWTQYSGNTIYF 14 few TRBJ1-3 TRBV29-1 .
TGTGCCAGCAGCAAGACAGACACTGAAGCTTTCTTT CASSKTDTEAFF 12 . TRBJ1-1 TRBV12-3/TRBV12-4 .
TGTGCCAGCCGAACAGGGGGGCACTATGGCTACACCTTC CASRTGGHYGYTF 13 . TRBJ1-2 TRBV19 TRBD1
TGTGCCAGCAGGAGACTAGCGGGAGGTTACAATGAGCAGTTCTTC CASRRLAGGYNEQFF 15 few TRBJ2-1 TRBV27 TRBD2
TGCGCCAGCAGCTTGGAGGCGATCAACACCGGGGAGCTGTTTTTT CASSLEAINTGELFF 15 few TRBJ2-2 TRBV5-1 .
TGTGCCAGCAGTTACGGCCAGGGGGGTTACAATGAGCAGTTCTTC CASSYGQGGYNEQFF 15 . TRBJ2-1 TRBV6-5 .
TGTGCCACCAGTGATCGGCTAGCGGGAGGGTCCTACCATGAGCAGTTCTTC CATSDRLAGGSYHEQFF 17 few TRBJ2-1 TRBV24-1 TRBD2
TGTGCCAGCAGCGCCCACCCTGCGCGACGGGGAACCGGGGAGCTGTTTTTT CASSAHPARRGTGELFF 17 . TRBJ2-2 TRBV7-2 .
TGCAGCGTTGAGTTGGATACTAGCGGAGCCTACGAGCAGTACTTC CSVELDTSGAYEQYF 15 . TRBJ2-7 TRBV29-1 TRBD2
TGCAGTGCTAGAGACAGCATAGGAGGCACGAATCAGCCCCAGCATTTT CSARDSIGGTNQPQHF 16 many TRBJ1-5 TRBV20-1 .
TGTGCCAGCAGCCAAGACAGGACGTATAATTCACCCCTCCACTTT CASSQDRTYNSPLHF 15 . TRBJ1-6 TRBV14 .
TGTGCCAGCAGTTACTCGGAGGGTAACCAGCCCCAGCATTTT CASSYSEGNQPQHF 14 few TRBJ1-5 TRBV6-2/TRBV6-3 .
TGCAGTGCTAGAGAACCCGGACAGGGTCATCAGCCCCAGCATTTT CSAREPGQGHQPQHF 15 few TRBJ1-5 TRBV20-1 TRBD1
TGTGCCGCTGGGACGGGCGTAACCACAGATACGCAGTATTTT CAAGTGVTTDTQYF 14 . TRBJ2-3 TRBV19 .
TGTGCCAGCAGCTACGGGGGCAATGAGCAGTTCTTC CASSYGGNEQFF 12 many TRBJ2-1 TRBV5-6 .
TGTGCCAGCAACCGGGACAGGGGCCAGCCCCAGCATTTT CASNRDRGQPQHF 13 . TRBJ1-5 TRBV7-2 TRBD1
TGCAGCGTTGAAGAACCAGCTTTCTCGGACACCATATATTTT CSVEEPAFSDTIYF 14 . TRBJ1-3 TRBV29-1 .
TGCGCCAGCAGCTCGGACACCATGAACACTGAAGCTTTCTTT CASSSDTMNTEAFF 14 . TRBJ1-1 TRBV5-1 .
TGTGCCAGCAGCCCCCGTCGTTCGCCGTACGAGCAGTACTTC CASSPRRSPYEQYF 14 . TRBJ2-7 TRBV7-8 .
TGTGCCAGCAGTTTTCCAGGGGCTGAAGCTTTCTTT CASSFPGAEAFF 12 many TRBJ1-1 TRBV12-3/TRBV12-4 .